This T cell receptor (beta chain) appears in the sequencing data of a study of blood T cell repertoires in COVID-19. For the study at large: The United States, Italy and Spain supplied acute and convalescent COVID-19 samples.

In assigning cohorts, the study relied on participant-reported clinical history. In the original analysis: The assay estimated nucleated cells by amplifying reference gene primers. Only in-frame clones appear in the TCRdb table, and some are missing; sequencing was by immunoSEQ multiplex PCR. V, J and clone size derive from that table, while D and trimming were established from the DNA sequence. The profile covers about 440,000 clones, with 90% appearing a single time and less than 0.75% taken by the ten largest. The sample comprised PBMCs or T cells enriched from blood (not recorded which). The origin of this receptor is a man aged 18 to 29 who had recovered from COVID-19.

The CDR3 region is CATRRGYTF. The CDR3 nucleotides read TGTGCCACCAGGCGGGGCTACACCTTC. The V gene is TRBV24-1, the J gene TRBJ1-2; D uncertain. The ends were cut back, 7 bases at V and 8 bases at J, with 4 bases in the middle. The CDR3 extends over 9 amino acids. Per germline, CDR1 KGHDR and CDR2 SFDVKD.